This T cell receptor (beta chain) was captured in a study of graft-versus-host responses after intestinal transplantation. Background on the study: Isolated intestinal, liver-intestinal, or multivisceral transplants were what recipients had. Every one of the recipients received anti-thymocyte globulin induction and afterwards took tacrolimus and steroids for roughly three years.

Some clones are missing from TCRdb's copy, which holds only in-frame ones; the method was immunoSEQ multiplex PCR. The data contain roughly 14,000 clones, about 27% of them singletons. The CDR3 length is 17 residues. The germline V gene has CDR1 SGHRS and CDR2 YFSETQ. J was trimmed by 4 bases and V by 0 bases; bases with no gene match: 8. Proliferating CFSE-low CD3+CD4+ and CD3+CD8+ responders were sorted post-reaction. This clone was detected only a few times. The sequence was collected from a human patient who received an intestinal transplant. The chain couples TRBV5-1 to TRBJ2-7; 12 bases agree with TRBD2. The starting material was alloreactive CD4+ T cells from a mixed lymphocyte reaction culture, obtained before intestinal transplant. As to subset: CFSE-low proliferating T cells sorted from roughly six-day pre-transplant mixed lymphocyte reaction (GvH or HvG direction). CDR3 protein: CASSLVSSGRAVYEQYF. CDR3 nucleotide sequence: TGCGCCAGCAGCTTGGTGTCTAGCGGGAGGGCCGTGTACGAGCAGTACTTC.